These T cell receptor beta chains were read from a single sample in a study of T cell changes during pregnancy in multiple sclerosis. The assay was immunoSEQ multiplex PCR, and TCRdb's table has in-frame clones only and misses some. The data show approximately 64,000 clones, approximately 90% seen once. The sample here was peripheral blood, taken in the first trimester of pregnancy. These receptors originate from a female donor with multiple sclerosis, enrolled in a pregnancy study. Each CDR3 is given with its conserved first and last residue. Fields, in order: CDR3 length, J gene, V gene, D gene, clone size, CDR3 protein, CDR3 DNA. The D gene is left open where the match is weak. For some rows the clone size is stated as once, few or many, or as a class when expanded; others skip it.

13,TRBJ2-7,TRBV10-1,NA,NA,CASSPDSSYEQYF,TGCGCCAGCTCCCCGGACAGCTCCTACGAGCAGTACTTC
14,TRBJ2-3,TRBV7-9,NA,once,CANTRLVPTDTQYF,TGTGCCAACACCCGACTAGTACCCACAGATACGCAGTATTTT
18,TRBJ2-1,TRBV19,NA,NA,CASMMGASAGTSYNEQFF,TGTGCCAGTATGATGGGGGCATCAGCGGGAACTTCCTACAATGAGCAGTTCTTC
16,TRBJ1-1,TRBV19,NA,NA,CASSRSGNLMNTEAFF,TGTGCCAGTAGTAGGTCGGGAAATTTAATGAACACTGAAGCTTTCTTT
16,TRBJ1-1,TRBV19,TRBD1,NA,CASSIESHRGRTEAFF,TGTGCCAGTAGTATAGAGAGCCACAGGGGAAGGACTGAAGCTTTCTTT
15,TRBJ2-7,TRBV11-1,TRBD2,NA,CASSLQRSGTSGLYF,TGTGCCAGCAGCTTACAAAGATCCGGGACTAGCGGTCTGTACTTC
15,TRBJ2-1,TRBV6-6,TRBD2,NA,CASSYGTSEGVEQFF,TGTGCCAGCAGTTACGGGACTAGCGAGGGGGTTGAGCAGTTCTTC
15,TRBJ2-2,TRBV6-4,NA,NA,CASSDGETGTGELFF,TGTGCCAGCAGTGACGGGGAGACCGGGACCGGGGAGCTGTTTTTT
15,TRBJ2-6,TRBV7-3,NA,NA,CASSLASGAANVLTF,TGTGCCAGCAGCTTAGCCTCCGGAGCGGCCAACGTCCTGACTTTC
12,TRBJ1-2,TRBV7-9,NA,NA,CAPGGISDGYTF,TGTGCCCCCGGGGGGATTTCTGATGGCTACACCTTC
16,TRBJ2-3,TRBV5-1,TRBD2,NA,CASRLPRLAGADTQYF,TGCGCCAGCAGACTACCTCGACTAGCGGGAGCGGATACGCAGTATTTT
15,TRBJ2-3,TRBV18,TRBD1,NA,CASSRSQGSPDTQYF,TGTGCCAGCTCACGGTCACAGGGGTCCCCAGATACGCAGTATTTT
13,TRBJ1-3,TRBV28,NA,NA,CASQGRPGNTIYF,TGTGCCAGCCAGGGCAGACCTGGAAACACCATATATTTT
13,TRBJ2-3,TRBV4-1,NA,NA,CASSLNREDTQYF,TGCGCCAGCAGCTTAAACCGGGAAGATACGCAGTATTTT
15,TRBJ2-5,TRBV10-3,TRBD1,NA,CAISDSSRDRETQYF,TGTGCCATCAGTGATTCTTCCCGGGACAGGGAGACCCAGTACTTC
20,TRBJ2-2,TRBV19,TRBD2,NA,CASSNPTGFGLAGSDGELFF,TGTGCCAGTAGTAACCCGACAGGGTTCGGACTAGCGGGATCCGACGGGGAGCTGTTTTTT
14,TRBJ1-5,TRBV18,TRBD1,NA,CASSTTGGDQPQHF,TGTGCCAGCTCAACTACAGGGGGCGATCAGCCCCAGCATTTT
14,TRBJ2-5,TRBV5-5,TRBD1,NA,CASSIGTGKETQYF,TGTGCCAGCAGCATAGGGACAGGGAAAGAGACCCAGTACTTC
16,TRBJ2-1,TRBV7-9,TRBD1,NA,CASSPNVGTVYNEQFF,TGTGCCAGCAGCCCGAATGTGGGGACAGTCTACAATGAGCAGTTCTTC
16,TRBJ1-1,TRBV10-3,TRBD1,NA,CAISEPGQGRNTEAFF,TGTGCCATCAGTGAGCCTGGACAGGGTCGGAACACTGAAGCTTTCTTT
17,TRBJ2-5,TRBV11-2,NA,NA,CASSLMGRPLRGETQYF,TGTGCCAGCAGCCTTATGGGGCGGCCTCTTCGAGGAGAGACCCAGTACTTC
13,TRBJ1-1,TRBV7-9,NA,NA,CASSLPGNTEAFF,TGTGCCAGCAGCTTACCGGGGAACACTGAAGCTTTCTTT
14,TRBJ1-1,TRBV4-3,TRBD1,NA,CASSQDRGFTEAFF,TGCGCCAGCAGCCAAGACAGGGGGTTTACTGAAGCTTTCTTT
15,TRBJ2-3,TRBV7-2,TRBD1,NA,CASSLQGQYTDTQYF,TGTGCCAGCAGCTTACAGGGACAGTACACAGATACGCAGTATTTT
12,TRBJ2-7,TRBV29-1,NA,once,CSVGLDTYEQYF,TGCAGCGTTGGACTAGACACCTACGAGCAGTACTTC
12,TRBJ2-5,TRBV5-6,NA,NA,CASSWAQETQYF,TGTGCCAGCAGCTGGGCCCAAGAGACCCAGTACTTC
16,TRBJ2-7,TRBV11-3,TRBD2,once,CASSYRLAGGTYEQYF,TGTGCCAGCAGCTATCGTCTAGCGGGAGGGACCTACGAGCAGTACTTC
15,TRBJ1-1,TRBV4-3,NA,NA,CASSQGTGGGTEAFF,TGCGCCAGCAGCCAAGGGACGGGGGGGGGCACTGAAGCTTTCTTT
14,TRBJ1-1,TRBV7-9,TRBD1,NA,CASSTRDSPTEAFF,TGTGCCAGCAGCACCCGGGACAGTCCCACTGAAGCTTTCTTT
13,TRBJ2-7,TRBV30,NA,NA,CAWGRGIRYEQYF,TGTGCCTGGGGACGGGGGATTCGGTACGAGCAGTACTTC
24,TRBJ2-1,TRBV4-2,TRBD2,NA,CASSRTIAGYSGRAEGGSYNEQFF,TGTGCCAGCAGCCGCACCATCGCCGGGTATAGCGGGAGGGCCGAGGGTGGATCCTACAATGAGCAGTTCTTC
15,TRBJ2-3,TRBV5-1,TRBD2,NA,CASSLAGGQSDTQYF,TGCGCCAGCAGCCTAGCGGGAGGGCAATCAGATACGCAGTATTTT
14,TRBJ2-7,TRBV10-3,NA,NA,CASSPTGRLGEQYF,TGTGCCAGCAGTCCGACAGGGAGGTTGGGCGAGCAGTACTTC
12,TRBJ1-1,TRBV19,TRBD1,NA,CASSNWDREAFF,TGTGCCAGTAGTAACTGGGACAGAGAAGCTTTCTTT
14,TRBJ2-5,TRBV7-9,NA,NA,CASSHDFRVETQYF,TGTGCCAGCAGCCACGACTTCCGGGTGGAGACCCAGTACTTC
16,TRBJ1-1,TRBV5-1,NA,NA,CASSLEDFGVMTEAFF,TGCGCCAGCAGCTTGGAGGATTTCGGGGTGATGACTGAAGCTTTCTTT
13,TRBJ2-7,TRBV2,TRBD2,NA,CASSGLAASIWYF,TGTGCCAGCAGTGGACTAGCGGCCTCTATTTGGTACTTC
17,TRBJ2-1,TRBV6-9,NA,NA,CASSYWLAHTAYNEQFF,TGTGCCAGCAGTTATTGGCTAGCGCACACCGCCTACAATGAGCAGTTCTTC
13,TRBJ2-7,TRBV4-3,TRBD2,NA,CASSQKAGGEQYF,TGCGCCAGCAGCCAAAAAGCGGGAGGCGAGCAGTACTTC
14,TRBJ1-1,TRBV27,TRBD1,few,CASLRQGMNTEAFF,TGTGCCAGCTTAAGACAGGGCATGAACACTGAAGCTTTCTTT
14,TRBJ1-1,TRBV5-1,NA,NA,CASSPEGTNTEAFF,TGCGCCAGCAGCCCAGAAGGGACTAACACTGAAGCTTTCTTT
15,TRBJ2-1,TRBV10-2,NA,NA,CASSDPGEGAGEQFF,TGCGCCAGCAGTGACCCCGGGGAAGGCGCAGGTGAGCAGTTCTTC
13,TRBJ1-1,TRBV7-2,NA,NA,CASSLVMSAEAFF,TGTGCCAGCAGCTTAGTTATGAGCGCTGAAGCTTTCTTT
10,TRBJ2-7,TRBV6-4,NA,NA,CASGNKEQYF,TGTGCCAGCGGTAACAAAGAGCAGTACTTC
15,TRBJ1-4,TRBV7-9,TRBD1,NA,CASSLGLGDSEKLFF,TGTGCCAGCAGCTTAGGTCTTGGGGACAGCGAAAAACTGTTTTTT
14,TRBJ2-7,TRBV11-2,NA,NA,CASSFGEMVYEQYF,TGTGCCAGCAGCTTCGGGGAGATGGTCTACGAGCAGTACTTC
14,TRBJ1-5,TRBV12-5,TRBD1,NA,CASGGTVGSQPQHF,TGTGCTAGTGGGGGGACAGTAGGTAGTCAGCCCCAGCATTTT
14,TRBJ2-7,TRBV6-1,TRBD1,NA,CASSPDRVSYEQYF,TGTGCCAGCAGTCCGGACAGGGTGTCCTACGAGCAGTACTTC
13,TRBJ2-7,TRBV5-6,NA,NA,CASSLGLVNEQYF,TGTGCCAGCAGCTTGGGCCTAGTCAACGAGCAGTACTTC
14,TRBJ2-7,TRBV11-3,TRBD2,NA,CASKLAGGPYEQYF,TGTGCCAGCAAACTAGCGGGAGGACCCTACGAGCAGTACTTC
15,TRBJ2-7,TRBV5-5,NA,NA,CASSQQRQGVYEQYF,TGTGCCAGCAGCCAACAACGGCAGGGTGTTTACGAGCAGTACTTC
15,TRBJ2-1,TRBV6-4,TRBD2,NA,CASRTSWSSYNEQFF,TGTGCCAGCCGGACTAGCTGGAGCTCCTACAATGAGCAGTTCTTC
17,TRBJ2-1,TRBV7-2,TRBD2,NA,CASSLGGGLAGGGEQFF,TGTGCCAGCAGCTTAGGGGGGGGACTAGCGGGAGGTGGTGAGCAGTTCTTC
12,TRBJ2-3,TRBV9,NA,NA,CASSVASHTQYF,TGTGCCAGCAGCGTAGCGAGTCATACGCAGTATTTT
14,TRBJ1-1,TRBV15,NA,NA,CATRRQSLNTEAFF,TGTGCCACCAGACGACAGTCTTTGAACACTGAAGCTTTCTTT